This T cell receptor beta chain was identified during a study of blood T cell repertoires in COVID-19. Looking at the study overall: Donors in the United States, Italy and Spain gave samples during acute or convalescent COVID-19. The cDNA or gDNA used as material had been derived from T cells, B-cell-depleted T cells, or PBMCs.

V lost 5 bases and J 6 bases, leaving 14 bases between the germline ends. This CDR3 has 13 amino acids. In the original analysis: How many nucleated cells were present was estimated from reference gene primer amplification. Some clones are missing from TCRdb's copy, which holds only in-frame ones; the method was immunoSEQ multiplex PCR. Clone size and V and J calls were adopted from that table, with D and trimming inferred from the DNA. The sample shows fewer than 200,000 clones, 60% to 80% of them seen only once. This receptor was taken from a woman in her 70s with acute or convalescent COVID-19. This chain links TRBV12-3 or TRBV12-4 with TRBJ2-7; the D gene is possibly TRBD2 (6 bases). The specimen was peripheral blood. The CDR3 bases are TGTGCCAGCAGTCCCGGGACTGCAGGCGAGCAGTACTTC. Amino acid sequence: CASSPGTAGEQYF.